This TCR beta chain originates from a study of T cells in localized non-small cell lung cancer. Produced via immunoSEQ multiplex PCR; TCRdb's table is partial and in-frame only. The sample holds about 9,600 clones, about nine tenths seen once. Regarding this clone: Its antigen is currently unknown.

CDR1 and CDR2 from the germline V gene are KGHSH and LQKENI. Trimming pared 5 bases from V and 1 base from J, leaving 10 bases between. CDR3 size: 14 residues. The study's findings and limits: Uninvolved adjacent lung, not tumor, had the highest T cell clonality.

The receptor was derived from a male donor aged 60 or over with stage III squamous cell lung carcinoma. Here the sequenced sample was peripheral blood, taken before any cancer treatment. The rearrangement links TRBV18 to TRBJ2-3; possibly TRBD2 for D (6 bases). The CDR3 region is CASSSRRGTDTQYF. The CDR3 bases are TGTGCCAGCTCATCCCGGAGGGGCACAGATACGCAGTATTTT. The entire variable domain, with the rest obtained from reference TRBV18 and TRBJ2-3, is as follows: NAGVMQNPRHLVRRRGQEARLRCSPMKGHSHVYWYRQLPEEGLKFMVYLQKENIIDESGMPKERFSAEFPKEGPSILRIQQVVRGDSAAYFCASSSRRGTDTQYFGPGTRLTVL.